This entry is about one T cell receptor beta chain. The investigators reverse transcribed all of the isolated RNA, so they sequenced expressed TCRB transcripts. The assay was immunoSEQ multiplex PCR, and TCRdb's table has in-frame clones only and misses some. The data show some 150,000 clones, about 50% seen once. The data derive from a study of beta chain features in type 1 diabetes. The V gene end was trimmed by 5 bases and the J gene end by 3 bases; junction bases not matched to a gene: 6. The CDR3 is 15 amino acids. Germline V CDR1 and CDR2: SEHNR, FQNEAQ (reference sequence). The sample taken for sequencing was Tregs from blood. This TCR was sampled from a man between 18 and 29 years old in good health. The chain has TRBV7-9 and TRBJ1-4; 7 bases are a match to TRBD1. CDR3 residues: CASSLRQGPNEKLFF. The CDR3 DNA reads TGTGCCAGCAGCCTGAGACAGGGTCCTAATGAAAAACTGTTTTTT.